The 2 T cell receptor beta chains in this list originate from one sample, sequenced in a study of T-cell reconstitution after alpha-beta-depleted transplantation in children. It was with unique molecular identifiers that the TCRbeta library was prepared. TCRdb reprocessed the PCR reads with MiXCR, giving one entry per CDR3 protein. The sample consists of about 500,000 distinct CDR3 sequences, approximately 29% of them appearing once. Sequences were derived from PBMCs from the stem cell graft donor, sampled from the stem cell graft. The source of these receptors is a human donor who donated a stem cell graft to a child with aplastic anemia.

V is TRBV7-9 and J is TRBJ2-3; 12 nucleotides match TRBD1. The CDR3 is 17 amino acids. Trimming cost V 5 bases and J 3 bases; bases outside gene matches: 9. Germline V gene lookup returns CDR1 SEHNR and CDR2 FQNEAQ (reference sequence). CDR3 in amino acids: CASSLTGQGAGTDTQYF. The CDR3 DNA sequence: TGTGCCAGCAGCCTAACGGGACAGGGGGCTGGGACAGATACGCAGTATTTT.

This rearrangement joins TRBV13 to TRBJ1-1; D is perhaps TRBD1 (6 bases). The CDR3 is made up of 13 amino acids. The V end was cut by 1 base, the J end by 8 bases, with 11 bases between. CDR1 PRHDT and CDR2 FYEKMQ come from the germline V gene (reference sequence). The CDR3 spells CASSLVSGGEAFF. In DNA form, the CDR3 reads TGTGCCAGCAGCTTAGTGTCCGGGGGCGAAGCTTTCTTT.